The entry below describes one T cell receptor beta chain. Its antigen is undetermined. This entry comes from a study of blood T cells in healthy people across ages. Notes on the study in general: With donor CMV status unknown, expanded clonotype changes were possibly confounded.

With a J-beta primer mix and a sample-barcoded 5' primer, a second PCR ran roughly 7 to 11 cycles. All samples gave at least 2.5 million CDR3-containing paired-end reads. Each CDR3 protein gets one entry after TCRdb re-called the 5' RACE reads with MiXCR. The data hold 1.2 million to 1.5 million distinct CDR3 sequences, with approximately 59% observed a single time. The CDR3 extends over 14 amino acids. The germline gives CDR1 SGHVS, CDR2 FNYEAQ. The junction had 4 bases not matched to a gene; V was cut back by 2 bases and J by 5 bases. The authors drew around 9.3 milliliters of peripheral blood from each donor.

This sequence originates from a man in his late teens or twenties in good health. The chain employs TRBV7-6 and TRBJ2-7, with 9 nucleotides matching TRBD1. Sequencing was performed on blood. CDR3 bases: TGTGCCAGCAGCTTAAGGACAGGGGACCACGAGCAGTACTTC. This gives the protein CASSLRTGDHEQYF.